Sequencing of this T cell receptor (beta chain) was carried out in a study of cytotoxic CD8 clonotypes in ibrutinib-treated CLL. For the study at large: Samples showed on average 255,043 productive templates and roughly 90,000 productive rearrangements. Broader study findings: Clonality measured at baseline exceeded age-matched healthy donors, tracking circulating CD8+ T-cell counts.

CDR1 MDHEN and CDR2 SYDVKM come from the germline V gene. The ends were cut back, 4 bases at V and 4 bases at J, with 13 bases in the middle. CDR3 length: 15 residues. Libraries were prepared by immunoSEQ multiplex PCR; TCRdb keeps only in-frame clonotypes and omits some of them. This sample has 300,000 or so clones, with roughly two thirds found just once. On this clone: As yet, its antigen is unknown.

This sample comprised PBMCs, obtained after 36 months of ibrutinib treatment. The chain links TRBV28 to TRBJ1-4; maybe TRBD1 (6 bases). The receptor was derived from a human donor with chronic lymphocytic leukemia. The CDR3 loop is CASSSTGWGNEKLFF. The DNA for the CDR3 is TGTGCCAGCAGTTCAACAGGGTGGGGTAATGAAAAACTGTTTTTT.